The sequence of this TCR beta chain was determined in a study of T cells in Graves' hyperthyroidism and ophthalmopathy. Regarding the study as a whole: Ophthalmopathy, which appeared later, was predicted by the model a median about 5.9 months before onset.

As for this clonotype: Its antigen is not known.

RNA transcripts served as the template for amplifying TCR beta CDR3 regions. The HTBI primer set drove a first-round RT-PCR of the TCR CDR3. TCRdb used MiXCR to reprocess the multiplex PCR reads, holding one entry per CDR3 protein. The sample carries 400,000 to 600,000 distinct CDR3 sequences, 15% to 20% recorded once. This CDR3 is 14 amino acids long. With V trimmed by 5 bases and J by 13 bases, 16 bases remained unmatched. The germline CDR1 and CDR2 sequences are SGHTA and FQGNSA. Researchers barred patients who had uncontrolled infection, other autoimmune disease, pregnancy or lactation. Diagnoses were established using clinical symptoms, serum thyroxine and TRAb, thyroid ultrasound and orbital computed tomography.

This chain joins TRBV7-2 and TRBJ2-5; 7 bases are a match to TRBD2. The sample comprised blood. This receptor was taken from a woman aged 25 to 39 with Graves' ophthalmopathy. Here the CDR3 reads CASSLLDLRGVRYF. DNA of the CDR3: TGTGCCAGCAGCCTTTTGGACCTCCGGGGGGTTAGGTACTTC.